This T cell receptor (beta chain) comes out of a study of shared clonotypes between healthy human individuals. Study-level background: Each donor's CD4 naive and CD4 memory cells filled three plates apiece, CD8 naive two, and CD8 memory one.

As for this clone: As yet, its antigen is unknown.

Every subset's genomic DNA went evenly onto several immunoSEQ plates. Each replicate PCR on the sorted subsets used 200 to 250 ng DNA (around 30,000 T cell genomes). Data came from immunoSEQ multiplex PCR; TCRdb stores just in-frame clones and leaves some out. The table includes about 1.5 million clones, under 99% detected once. CDR1 SGHRS and CDR2 YFSETQ come from the germline V gene. The V end was cut by 0 bases, the J end by 7 bases, with 8 bases between. This CDR3 is 13 amino acids long. The study's findings and limits: Sampling used blood alone; tissue repertoires probably differ.

This TCR was recovered from a young man in good health. Sequences were obtained from naive CD4+ T cells sorted from blood. Subset indicated: CD45RA+ positively selected. The chain has TRBV5-1 and TRBJ1-5, with D unresolved. As DNA, the CDR3 is TGCGCCAGCAGCTTGGACCCGGCGCAGCCCCAGCATTTT. Translating gives CASSLDPAQPQHF.